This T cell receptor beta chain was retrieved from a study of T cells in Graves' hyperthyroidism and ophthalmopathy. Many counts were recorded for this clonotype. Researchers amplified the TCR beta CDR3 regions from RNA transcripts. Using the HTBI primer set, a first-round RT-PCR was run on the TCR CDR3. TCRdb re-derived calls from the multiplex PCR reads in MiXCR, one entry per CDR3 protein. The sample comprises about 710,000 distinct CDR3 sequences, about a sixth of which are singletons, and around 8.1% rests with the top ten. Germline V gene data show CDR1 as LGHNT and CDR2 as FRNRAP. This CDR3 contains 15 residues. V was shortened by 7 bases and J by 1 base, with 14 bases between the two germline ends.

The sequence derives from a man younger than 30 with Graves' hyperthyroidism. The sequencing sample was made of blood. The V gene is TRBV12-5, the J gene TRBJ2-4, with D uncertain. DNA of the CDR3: TGTGCTAGTGCCAATCGTAGGACCGCCAAAAACATTCAGTACTTC. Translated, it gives CASANRRTAKNIQYF.